The 27 T cell receptor beta chains below all came from one sample that was sequenced in a study of neurological immune-mediated disorders. In TCRdb, the 5' RACE reads were re-called with MiXCR into one record per CDR3 protein. The data hold about 55,000 distinct CDR3 sequences, with 3% to 4.5% observed a single time. What was sequenced was PBMCs. All receptors derive from a young man with multiple sclerosis.

This clonotype has at least ten counts. The chain combines TRBV18 with TRBJ2-2; the match to TRBD2 covers 7 bases. Trimming took 5 bases from V and 0 from J; bases not matched to a gene: 3. CDR3 length equals 15 residues. CDR1 and CDR2 (germline): KGHSH, LQKENI. CDR3 amino acids: CASSAGEANTGELFF. Written as DNA, the CDR3 is TGTGCCAGCTCAGCGGGAGAGGCGAACACCGGGGAGCTGTTTTTT.

This clonotype appeared many times. The V gene is TRBV2, the J gene TRBJ2-7, with D tentatively TRBD2 (6 bases). Deletions cut 7 bases from V and 3 bases from J, with 16 bases between. The CDR3 extends over 14 amino acids. Germline lookup yields CDR1 SNHLY and CDR2 FYNNEI. This chain's CDR3 is CASNPGGTGYEQYF. The CDR3 nucleotides read TGTGCCAGCAATCCCGGGGGAACGGGCTACGAGCAGTACTTC.

This clonotype has ten or more counts. The gene calls are TRBV18 and TRBJ2-5; D might be TRBD1 (6 bases). V lost 1 base and J lost 2, with 11 bases in between. Germline CDR1 and CDR2: KGHSH and LQKENI. The CDR3 runs to 15 residues. The CDR3 protein is CASSPQRGGQETQYF. The CDR3, as DNA: TGTGCCAGCTCACCACAAAGAGGGGGACAAGAGACCCAGTACTTC.

This clonotype was observed many times. The rearrangement uses TRBV29-1 and TRBJ1-1; tentative D call: TRBD1 (6 bases). Germline-derived CDR1 and CDR2 are SQVTM and ANQGSEA. This CDR3 region has 11 residues. With 3 bases removed from V and 4 bases from J, the gap between germline ends came to 6 bases. The CDR3 here is CSVDRGTEAFF. For the CDR3, the DNA is TGCAGCGTTGACAGGGGCACTGAAGCTTTCTTT.

In this sample, this clonotype turned up many times. The chain carries TRBV15 and TRBJ2-3, with D perhaps assigned TRBD1 or TRBD2 (5 bases each). V was trimmed by 5 bases and J by 6 bases, leaving 12 bases between them. The CDR3 has 13 amino acids. The germline CDR1 and CDR2 sequences are LNHNV and YYDKDF (reference sequence). CDR3 loop: CATSLQGPDTQYF. The CDR3 DNA reads TGTGCCACCAGCCTCCAGGGACCGGATACGCAGTATTTT.

This clonotype was observed at least ten times. This sequence joins TRBV6-5 and TRBJ2-4, with D possibly being TRBD2 (5 bases). The CDR3 has 11 residues. CDR1 MNHEY and CDR2 SVGAGI come from the germline V gene. The V end lost 5 bases, the J end lost 6 bases, and 5 bases lay between the germline ends. The CDR3 region has the DNA TGTGCCAGCAGTGCGGGAAACATTCAGTACTTC. It translates to CASSAGNIQYF.

This clonotype was seen ten or more times. The J gene is TRBJ2-7, the V gene TRBV20-1; D is perhaps TRBD2 (5 bases). This CDR3 comprises 14 residues. The germline V gene has CDR1 DFQATT and CDR2 SNEGSKA (reference sequence). The V gene lost 5 bases and the J gene lost 1 base, with 15 bases spanning the gap. The CDR3 DNA reads as TGCAGTGCTTATCCCAGCGGTTATTCCTACGAGCAGTACTTC. It codes for CSAYPSGYSYEQYF.

The table lists this clonotype with many counts. This CDR3 is CATSDYQGEAFF. CDR3 nucleotides: TGTGCCACCAGTGATTACCAGGGTGAAGCTTTCTTT. This chain uses TRBV24-1 with TRBJ1-1; D may be TRBD1 (5 bases). Trimming cost V 2 bases and J 7 bases, with 7 bases left between them. This CDR3 is 12 amino acids long. The germline gives CDR1 KGHDR, CDR2 SFDVKD.

This clonotype was counted ten times or more. The V and J genes are TRBV5-1 and TRBJ2-7, with a tentative D call TRBD1 (5 bases). V lost 3 bases and J 2 bases, leaving 15 bases between the germline ends. Germline loops: CDR1 SGHRS, CDR2 YFSETQ. This CDR3 is built from 15 residues. CDR3 protein: CASSSGIGFTYEQYF. CDR3 nucleotide sequence: TGCGCCAGCAGCTCAGGGATAGGGTTTACCTACGAGCAGTACTTC.

In its sample, this clonotype was seen many times. The chain combines TRBV28 with TRBJ1-1; D gene ambiguous. Per germline, CDR1 MDHEN and CDR2 SYDVKM. The CDR3 is made up of 15 amino acids. V gave up 3 bases and J gave up 2 bases, with 13 bases separating them. For the CDR3, the DNA is TGTGCCAGCAGTTTCCTTCCAGAATTAAACACTGAAGCTTTCTTT. Its translation: CASSFLPELNTEAFF. Supplemented by reference TRBV28 and TRBJ1-1, the full variable domain reads DVKVTQSSRYLVKRTGEKVFLECVQDMDHENMFWYRQDPGLGLRLIYFSYDVKMKEKGDIPEGYSVSREKKERFSLILESASTNQTSMYLCASSFLPELNTEAFFGQGTRLTVV.

This clonotype was counted ten times or more. This sequence joins TRBV5-1 and TRBJ2-7; maybe TRBD2 (6 bases). Germline CDR1 is SGHRS and CDR2 is YFSETQ. The CDR3 covers 15 residues. The V gene lost 0 bases and the J gene lost 2 bases, with 12 bases spanning the gap. The CDR3 region has the DNA TGCGCCAGCAGCTTGGCCGTGGAGGGGCCCTACGAGCAGTACTTC. Protein sequence: CASSLAVEGPYEQYF. The full variable domain, completed using reference TRBV5-1 and TRBJ2-7, is KAGVTQTPRYLIKTRGQQVTLSCSPISGHRSVSWYQQTPGQGLQFLFEYFSETQRNKGNFPGRFSGRQFSNSRSEMNVSTLELGDSALYLCASSLAVEGPYEQYFGPGTRLTVT.

This clonotype was counted many times. This chain uses TRBV14 with TRBJ2-2; TRBD2 matches 10 bases. There are 17 residues in the CDR3. Germline CDR1 and CDR2: SGHDN and FVKESK. V lost 0 bases, J lost 7 bases, and 8 bases stayed unmatched. As DNA, the CDR3 is TGTGCCAGCAGCCAAGATCTCACTAGCGGGATACTCGGGGAGCTGTTTTTT. This translates into CASSQDLTSGILGELFF.

This clonotype was picked up many times. The chain links TRBV12-3 or TRBV12-4 to TRBJ2-3, with D unresolved. The CDR3 length is 13 residues. V dropped 6 bases and J dropped 3 bases, with 10 bases sitting between them. The CDR3: CASSPVRTDTQYF. CDR3 sequence (DNA): TGTGCCAGCAGCCCCGTCCGGACAGATACGCAGTATTTT.

This clonotype was seen repeatedly, ten times or more. V and J are TRBV11-1 and TRBJ2-1, with D perhaps matching TRBD1 (5 bases). The germline V and J ends were trimmed by 5 bases and 7 bases, with 15 bases remaining between them. The CDR3 runs 14 residues. The V gene's germline CDR1 is SGHAT and CDR2 FQDESV (reference sequence). The CDR3 here is CASSQNYRRNEQFF. The DNA of the CDR3 is TGTGCCAGCAGCCAAAACTACAGGAGAAATGAGCAGTTCTTC.

The chain is built from TRBV3-1 and TRBJ1-1, with a tentative D call TRBD1 (6 bases). CDR3 length equals 14 residues. Per the germline V gene, CDR1 is LGHDT and CDR2 is YNNKEL (reference sequence). The V end was cut by 4 bases, the J end by 5 bases, with 14 bases between. CDR3 residues: CASSRLGGGTEAFF. DNA for the CDR3: TGTGCCAGCAGCCGCCTGGGAGGGGGGACTGAAGCTTTCTTT.

This clonotype came up many times. The V and J genes are TRBV9 and TRBJ1-6, with D possibly matching TRBD1 (5 bases). Trimming shortened V by 4 bases and J by 9 bases, and 17 bases separated the two germline ends. Germline CDR1 reads SGDLS; CDR2 reads YYNGEE. This CDR3 is 15 amino acids long. CDR3 bases: TGTGCCAGCAGCCCTAGTGGGGGAATTGGTTCACCCCTCCACTTT. This codes for CASSPSGGIGSPLHF. Full variable domain (rest looked up from reference TRBV9 and TRBJ1-6): DSGVTQTPKHLITATGQRVTLRCSPRSGDLSVYWYQQSLDQGLQFLIQYYNGEERAKGNILERFSAQQFPDLHSELNLSSLELGDSALYFCASSPSGGIGSPLHFGNGTRLTVT.

This clonotype was counted many times. The chain employs TRBV15 and TRBJ1-1; D is uncertain. The CDR3 contains 12 residues. Germline lookup yields CDR1 LNHNV and CDR2 YYDKDF (reference sequence). The V gene lost 6 bases and the J gene lost 4 bases, with 9 bases spanning the gap. The CDR3 protein is CATRGLGTEAFF. The CDR3 region has the DNA TGTGCCACCAGGGGTCTGGGCACTGAAGCTTTCTTT. Filled out from reference TRBV15 and TRBJ1-1, the complete variable domain reads DAMVIQNPRYQVTQFGKPVTLSCSQTLNHNVMYWYQQKSSQAPKLLFHYYDKDFNNEADTPDNFQSRRPNTSFCFLDIRSPGLGDTAMYLCATRGLGTEAFFGQGTRLTVV.

This clonotype was recorded many times. The chain uses TRBV5-1 and TRBJ1-1; unclear D gene. The CDR3 is made up of 14 amino acids. Germline V gives CDR1 SGHRS, CDR2 YFSETQ. Deletions cut 2 bases from V and 1 base from J, with 9 bases between. The CDR3 region has the DNA TGCGCCAGCAGCTTATCCGGGCCGAACACTGAAGCTTTCTTT. This codes for CASSLSGPNTEAFF.

The table lists this clonotype with many counts. The V gene is TRBV5-1, the J gene TRBJ2-7, with TRBD1 identical over 8 bases. Germline V gene sequence: CDR1 SGHRS, CDR2 YFSETQ. The CDR3 spans 15 residues. Trimming cost V 0 bases and J 6 bases; bases outside gene matches: 8. For the CDR3, the DNA is TGCGCCAGCAGCTTGGCCACAGGGGGACCGGCCGAGCAGTACTTC. This gives the protein CASSLATGGPAEQYF.

This clonotype came up many times. This rearrangement joins TRBV5-5 to TRBJ2-1, with D hard to call. The CDR3 is 16 residues long. V shed 0 bases and J shed 0 bases, with 10 bases lying between them. Germline assignment: CDR1 SGHKS and CDR2 YYEKEE (reference sequence). The CDR3 region is CASSLALLSSYNEQFF. The CDR3 DNA is TGTGCCAGCAGCTTGGCTCTCCTCAGCTCCTACAATGAGCAGTTCTTC.

In this sample, this clonotype turned up many times. V and J are TRBV12-3 or TRBV12-4 and TRBJ1-5; no reliable D call. Trimming took 3 bases from V and 4 from J, leaving 10 bases between them. This CDR3 is 14 amino acids long. The CDR3 spells CASSLSADNQPQHF. The CDR3 DNA reads as TGTGCCAGCAGTTTGAGCGCAGATAATCAGCCCCAGCATTTT.

This clonotype was detected ten times or more. V gene TRBV14 combines with J gene TRBJ2-7; D uncertain. This CDR3 has 14 residues. Looked up from germline, CDR1 is SGHDN and CDR2 is FVKESK. V was cut by 0 bases and J by 9 bases, with 15 bases left in between. CDR3 sequence: CASSQDLEASRQYF. CDR3 sequence (DNA): TGTGCCAGCAGCCAAGATCTTGAGGCGTCACGGCAGTACTTC.

This clonotype was counted many times. The V call is TRBV10-2, the J call TRBJ2-7; D not certain. CDR1 WSHSY and CDR2 SAAADI come from the germline V gene. The V and J ends lost 10 bases and 6 bases respectively, with 19 bases between them. The CDR3 loop spans 13 amino acids. In nucleotides, the CDR3 is TGCGCCACCGGACCCAGATTTAATGGCGAGCAGTACTTC. Its protein product is CATGPRFNGEQYF.

This clonotype was picked up many times. V gene TRBV7-2 combines with J gene TRBJ2-7; D call uncertain. V gave up 5 bases and J gave up 8 bases, with 19 bases separating them. The CDR3 sequence is 14 residues long. CDR1 and CDR2 (germline): SGHTA, FQGNSA. The CDR3 nucleotides are TGTGCCAGCAGCCCCCCGGGTGTTGAGGCCAAGCAGTACTTC. This translates into CASSPPGVEAKQYF.

This clonotype has ten or more counts. The CDR3 DNA reads TGTGCCAGCAGTCGGAGGAATGAGCAGTTCTTC. As protein: CASSRRNEQFF. The chain recombines TRBV12-3 or TRBV12-4 with TRBJ2-1; tentatively, D is TRBD2 (5 bases). V was clipped by 5 bases and J by 7 bases, with 6 bases between them. The CDR3 is made up of 11 amino acids.

This clonotype was observed many times. This sequence joins TRBV5-5 and TRBJ1-2, with 7 bases matching TRBD1. Germline CDR1 reads SGHKS; CDR2 reads YYEKEE (reference sequence). V dropped 4 bases and J dropped 1; count of bases not matched to a gene: 4. CDR3 size: 14 residues. The DNA for the CDR3 is TGTGCCAGCAGCCCGGGGACAGATAACTATGGCTACACCTTC. Translating gives CASSPGTDNYGYTF.

This clonotype was counted ten times or more. Here the CDR3 DNA reads TGTGCCAGCAGTATGAACCACGGAAGCACTGAAGCTTTCTTT. It translates to CASSMNHGSTEAFF. The chain is built from TRBV12-3 or TRBV12-4 and TRBJ1-1; D gene unclear. The CDR3 spans 14 residues. Trimming removed 5 bases at V and 4 bases at J, with 14 bases between.